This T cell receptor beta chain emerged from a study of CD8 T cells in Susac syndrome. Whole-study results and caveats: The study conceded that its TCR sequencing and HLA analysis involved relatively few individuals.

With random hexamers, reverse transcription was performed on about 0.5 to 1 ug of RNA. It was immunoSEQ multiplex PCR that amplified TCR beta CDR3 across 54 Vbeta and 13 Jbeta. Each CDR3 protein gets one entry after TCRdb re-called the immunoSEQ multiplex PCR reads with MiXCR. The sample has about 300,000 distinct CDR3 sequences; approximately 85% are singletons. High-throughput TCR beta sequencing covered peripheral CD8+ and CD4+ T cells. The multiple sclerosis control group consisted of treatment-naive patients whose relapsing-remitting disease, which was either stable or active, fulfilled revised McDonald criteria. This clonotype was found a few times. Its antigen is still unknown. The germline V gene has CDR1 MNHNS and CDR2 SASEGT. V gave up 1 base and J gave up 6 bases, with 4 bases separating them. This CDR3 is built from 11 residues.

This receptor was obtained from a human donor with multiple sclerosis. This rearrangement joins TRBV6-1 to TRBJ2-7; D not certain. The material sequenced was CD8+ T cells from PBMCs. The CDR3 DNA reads TGTGCCAGCAGTGAAGTCATCGAGCAGTACTTC. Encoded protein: CASSEVIEQYF.